This TCR beta chain came from a study of T cell responses to AZD1222 COVID-19 vaccine. General study findings and limits: Of spike-specific TCRs, nearly half reportedly target regions left unmutated in variants. At baseline, just a handful of AZD1222 recipients tested seropositive.

Profiled with immunoSEQ multiplex PCR; TCRdb holds only in-frame clones, not every one. The sample contains 100,000 to 150,000 clones, 90% of which appear only once. This CDR3 is 18 amino acids long. To note about this clone: Its target is unknown.

This clonotype originated in an adult in good health. The V and J genes are TRBV21-1 and TRBJ2-1; the table's D call TRBD2 went unverified against the DNA. TRBV21-1 has pseudogene status. Sequencing was performed on peripheral blood, taken on day 0 of AZD1222 vaccination. CDR3 region: CASSKFGRPGSPLDEQFF. CDR3 DNA sequence: TGTGCCAGCAGCAAATTTGGGAGACCGGGGAGTCCCCTCGATGAGCAGTTCTTC.